What follows is one T cell receptor beta chain and its context. Its antigen is not known. The same CDR3 arises from other DNA sequences in this sample as well. These data are taken from a study of beta chain features in type 1 diabetes. General study results and limits: TCRB CDR3s were moderately but significantly shorter in Type 1 diabetes patients in all four CD4+ subsets.

Blood was collected once per donor into heparin, averaging about 110 mL. TCRB transcripts that were expressed got sequenced, as all of the isolated RNA had been reverse transcribed. Assay: immunoSEQ multiplex PCR; the TCRdb copy retains only in-frame clones and omits some. This table has some 150,000 clones, more than 9% appearing once. CDR1 and CDR2 (germline): LGHNA, YSLEER. The germline V and J ends were trimmed by 1 base and 0 bases, with 6 bases remaining between them. The CDR3 runs to 15 residues. The receptor's source is a man aged 18-30 years in good health. V and J are TRBV4-3 and TRBJ1-4; D gene ambiguous. What was sequenced was naive CD4+ T cells from blood. The CDR3 sequence is CASSQGGATNEKLFF. The CDR3 region has the DNA TGCGCCAGCAGCCAAGGCGGGGCAACTAATGAAAAACTGTTTTTT.